These 30 T cell receptor beta chains were all obtained from the same sample, sequenced in a study of metastatic and nonmetastatic thyroid tumors. TCRdb re-analyzed the PCR reads through MiXCR. The sample records some 20,000 clones, roughly 36% being singletons. The entire patient cohort was treatment-naive prior to thyroid surgery. The sequenced sample was tumor tissue. The receptor source for this set is a female donor with papillary thyroid cancer or a benign thyroid nodule (not recorded which). Some clones in this sample may be carry-over from other donors' samples.

V and J are TRBV12-3 or TRBV12-4 and TRBJ1-2; D might be TRBD1 (5 bases). This CDR3 comprises 14 residues. Trimming removed 3 bases at V and 4 bases at J, with 12 bases between. The CDR3 loop is CASSFRSDSYGYTF. The DNA of the CDR3 is TGTGCCAGCAGTTTTAGGTCTGACAGCTATGGCTACACCTTC.

This clone has only a few counts. The V call is TRBV9, the J call TRBJ1-1; D is unclear. V lost 4 bases and J 4 bases, leaving 8 bases between the germline ends. CDR1 and CDR2 (germline): SGDLS, YYNGEE. The CDR3 runs to 12 residues. The CDR3 coding sequence is TGTGCCAGCAGCCAGAGCGGCACTGAAGCTTTCTTT. Translating it yields CASSQSGTEAFF.

This clone was recorded a few times. The chain couples TRBV15 to TRBJ1-5; 7 bases agree with TRBD1. Germline values: CDR1 LNHNV, CDR2 YYDKDF (reference sequence). The CDR3 is 15 amino acids. Trimming removed 3 bases from V and 8 bases from J; junction bases left unmatched: 10. This CDR3 is CATSRGWDSRKPQHF. The CDR3 nucleotides read TGTGCCACCAGCAGGGGATGGGACAGTCGAAAGCCCCAGCATTTT.

The CDR3 coding sequence is TGTGCCAGCAGCTTGGCTATGGGAGGGCCGAGGTCTGGGGAGCTGTTTTTT. Residues: CASSLAMGGPRSGELFF. The V and J genes are TRBV7-3 and TRBJ2-2, with TRBD2 identical over 7 bases. CDR1 and CDR2 (germline): SGHTA, FQGTGA. The length of the CDR3 is 17 residues. V lost 3 bases, J lost 8 bases, and 15 bases stayed unmatched.

The chain uses TRBV7-2 and TRBJ1-2; TRBD1 matches at 8 bases. Germline trimming cut 0 bases from V and 8 bases from J; bases unmatched to any gene: 2. Per the germline V gene, CDR1 is SGHTA and CDR2 is FQGNSA. The CDR3 has 13 amino acids. CDR3: CASSLARTGGYTF. CDR3 coding DNA: TGTGCCAGCAGCTTAGCGAGGACAGGGGGCTACACCTTC. Using reference TRBV7-2 and TRBJ1-2 for the parts outside the CDR3, the full variable domain is GAGVSQSPSNKVTEKGKDVELRCDPISGHTALYWYRQSLGQGLEFLIYFQGNSAPDKSGLPSDRFSAERTGGSVSTLTIQRTQQEDSAVYLCASSLARTGGYTFGSGTRLTVV.

The genes are TRBV28 and TRBJ2-1; 10 bases are a match to TRBD1. The CDR3 runs 16 residues. The germline CDR1 and CDR2 sequences are MDHEN and SYDVKM. After removal of 5 bases from V and 5 bases from J, the junction contained 9 bases not matched to a gene. This CDR3 is CASSPRQGARNNEQFF. The CDR3 DNA is TGTGCCAGCAGTCCCAGACAGGGGGCGCGGAACAATGAGCAGTTCTTC.

The CDR3 DNA follows: TGTGCCTGGAGTAGGACTAGTGGGGGGGCAGATACGCAGTATTTT. The encoded protein is CAWSRTSGGADTQYF. The chain employs TRBV30 and TRBJ2-3; 7 nucleotides align to TRBD2. The CDR3 is 15 residues long. V trimming: 2 bases; J trimming: 4 bases; junction bases outside the gene matches: 9. Germline-derived CDR1 and CDR2 are GTSNPN and SVGIG (reference sequence).

The chain couples TRBV11-2 to TRBJ2-1, with D hard to call. Trimming cost V 3 bases and J 2 bases, with 11 bases left between them. The germline V gene has CDR1 SGHAT and CDR2 FQNNGV. The CDR3 length is 15 residues. The CDR3 is CASSFGQETYNEQFF. CDR3 in DNA: TGTGCCAGCAGCTTTGGTCAGGAGACCTACAATGAGCAGTTCTTC. The entire variable domain, with the rest obtained from reference TRBV11-2 and TRBJ2-1, is as follows: EAGVAQSPRYKIIEKRQSVAFWCNPISGHATLYWYQQILGQGPKLLIQFQNNGVVDDSQLPKDRFSAERLKGVDSTLKIQPAKLEDSAVYLCASSFGQETYNEQFFGPGTRLTVL.

This clone was detected only a few times. V gene TRBV10-3 combines with J gene TRBJ1-5, with 7 bases lining up with TRBD1. Germline assignment: CDR1 ENHRY and CDR2 SYGVKD. The ends lost 6 bases at V and 3 bases at J; junction bases unmatched: 8. This CDR3 contains 15 residues. The CDR3 DNA sequence: TGTGCCATCAGCCCGGGACAGCATAACAATCAGCCCCAGCATTTT. As protein: CAISPGQHNNQPQHF.

The CDR3 sequence is CASGGGVNTEAFF. DNA of the CDR3: TGTGCCAGCGGCGGGGGGGTCAACACTGAAGCTTTCTTT. The chain is built from TRBV6-4 and TRBJ1-1; a weak D match, TRBD1 (5 bases). Per germline, CDR1 MRHNA and CDR2 SNTAGT. V gave up 8 bases and J gave up 2 bases, with 12 bases separating them. This CDR3 contains 13 residues.

The genes are TRBV11-2 and TRBJ1-3; no clear D. The V and J ends lost 6 bases and 9 bases respectively, with 21 bases between them. Germline V lookup: CDR1 SGHAT, CDR2 FQNNGV. There are 15 residues in the CDR3. The CDR3 region has the DNA TGTGCCAGCAGTTTTTCCCAGGTGTCTTCTGGCACCATATATTTT. It encodes CASSFSQVSSGTIYF.

The gene calls are TRBV24-1 and TRBJ2-7, with D perhaps TRBD2 (6 bases). The germline V gene encodes CDR1 KGHDR and CDR2 SFDVKD. The CDR3 has 12 residues. V gave up 9 bases and J gave up 3 bases, with 11 bases separating them. The CDR3 DNA sequence: TGTGCCACCGGGGACGGGAGCTACGAGCAGTACTTC. Encoded protein: CATGDGSYEQYF.

The chain recombines TRBV5-1 with TRBJ2-7; D not certain. Germline values: CDR1 SGHRS, CDR2 YFSETQ. V gave up 1 base and J gave up 3 bases, with 14 bases separating them. The CDR3 has 15 residues. The CDR3 loop reads CASSLTDHTGYEQYF. DNA of the CDR3: TGCGCCAGCAGCTTGACAGACCACACTGGCTACGAGCAGTACTTC.

This rearrangement joins TRBV7-2 to TRBJ2-7; D is possibly TRBD2 (6 bases). This CDR3 contains 15 residues. V was clipped by 7 bases and J by 1 base, with 17 bases between them. Germline V gene data show CDR1 as SGHTA and CDR2 as FQGNSA. Written as DNA, the CDR3 is TGTGCCAGCACCTCTGGAGGACTAACTTCCTACGAGCAGTACTTC. Translating gives CASTSGGLTSYEQYF.

Points on this clone: A read error may produce the germline difference seen at one junction end. The genes are TRBV6-1 and TRBJ2-1; the D is unclear. CDR3 length: 13 residues. Germline assignment: CDR1 MNHNS and CDR2 SASEGT. CDR3 amino acids: CASGRTSYNGQFF. DNA for the CDR3: TGTGCCAGCGGACGCACGTCCTACAATGGGCAGTTCTTC.

The CDR3 loop is CASKSGTGNTEAFF. CDR3 in DNA: TGTGCCAGCAAATCCGGGACAGGGAACACTGAAGCTTTCTTT. V usage is TRBV27 and J usage is TRBJ1-1; TRBD1 matches 8 bases. The CDR3 has 14 amino acids. V shed 7 bases, J shed 1 base, and the junction held 5 bases outside the gene matches. Germline V gene sequence: CDR1 MNHEY, CDR2 SMNVEV (reference sequence).

This clone was picked up one time. The rearrangement links TRBV7-8 to TRBJ1-6; TRBD1 might be the D (5 bases). CDR3 length: 14 amino acids. V was shortened by 5 bases and J by 4 bases, with 9 bases between the two germline ends. Germline V gene lookup returns CDR1 SGHVS and CDR2 FQNEAQ. CDR3 residues: CASSGDGYNSPLHF. The CDR3, as DNA: TGTGCCAGCAGCGGGGACGGGTATAATTCACCCCTCCACTTT.

The chain carries TRBV20-1 and TRBJ2-7; D remains ambiguous. The germline V gene encodes CDR1 DFQATT and CDR2 SNEGSKA (reference sequence). With 2 bases removed from V and 0 bases from J, the gap between germline ends came to 14 bases. CDR3 length equals 15 residues. The DNA for the CDR3 is TGCAGTGCTAGACTGGACGCCAGGAGCTCCTACGAGCAGTACTTC. Amino acid sequence: CSARLDARSSYEQYF.

This chain joins TRBV27 and TRBJ1-2, with TRBD1 as a possible D gene (5 bases). The CDR3 has 13 amino acids. V was pared by 5 bases and J by 8 bases, with 15 bases between. Germline V lookup: CDR1 MNHEY, CDR2 SMNVEV (reference sequence). Here the CDR3 reads CASSQTGFRGYTF. DNA for the CDR3: TGTGCCAGCAGTCAAACAGGCTTTCGGGGCTACACCTTC.

This clone was counted ten times or more. Since a much larger clone is just one base distant, this may be a read error. This sample includes further DNA sequences coding for the same CDR3. J is TRBJ2-7 and V is TRBV20-1; 14 bases map to TRBD2. The CDR3 spans 17 residues. Germline V CDR1 and CDR2: DFQATT, SNEGSKA (reference sequence). Trimming cost V 3 bases and J 3 bases; bases outside gene matches: 10. The DNA of the CDR3 is TGCAGTGCTAGGGACCTCCATGGACTAGCGGGGGGCTACGAGCAGTACTTC. Amino acids: CSARDLHGLAGGYEQYF.

This sequence joins TRBV12-5 and TRBJ2-7; 10 bases agree with TRBD2. The V gene end was trimmed by 9 bases and the J gene end by 1 base; junction bases not matched to a gene: 3. The germline gives CDR1 LGHNT, CDR2 FRNRAP. CDR3 size: 13 residues. The CDR3 protein is CASELAGSYEQYF. The CDR3 coding sequence is TGTGCTAGCGAACTAGCGGGGTCCTACGAGCAGTACTTC.

This clone was counted a few times. The chain combines TRBV28 with TRBJ1-1; D not certain. CDR3 length equals 12 residues. V shed 2 bases and J shed 3 bases, with 4 bases lying between them. Germline CDR1 is MDHEN and CDR2 is SYDVKM. CDR3 in amino acids: CASSLVDTEAFF. CDR3 bases: TGTGCCAGCAGTTTAGTGGACACTGAAGCTTTCTTT.

CDR3 nucleotide sequence: TGTGCCAGCAGTGAAGGGACAGTGGAGACCCAGTACTTC. This gives the protein CASSEGTVETQYF. The chain employs TRBV2 and TRBJ2-5, with a weak D call TRBD1 (6 bases). Per germline, CDR1 SNHLY and CDR2 FYNNEI. The CDR3 totals 13 residues. V was trimmed by 1 base and J by 5 bases, leaving 8 bases between them.

This clone was seen more than once but under ten times. This chain uses TRBV10-3 with TRBJ2-7; 7 bases agree with TRBD2. The germline CDR1 and CDR2 sequences are ENHRY and SYGVKD. CDR3 length: 15 residues. With V trimmed by 8 bases and J by 5 bases, 15 bases remained unmatched. In nucleotides, the CDR3 is TGTGCCATCCGGGGGGTTCCTGACGGCGGCAACGAGCAGTACTTC. This translates into CAIRGVPDGGNEQYF.

In its sample, this clone was seen a few times. A much larger clone lies a single base off, so this may be a read error. The sample contains more than one DNA sequence encoding this CDR3. The CDR3 region has the DNA TGCGCCAGCAGTGAGGGGACGGGGGATAGGTCACCCCTCCACTTT. Protein product: CASSEGTGDRSPLHF. The chain uses TRBV10-2 and TRBJ1-6, with TRBD1 as a possible D gene (5 bases). CDR3 size: 15 residues. Trimming removed 2 bases from V and 10 bases from J, with 15 bases in between. Germline V CDR1 and CDR2: WSHSY, SAAADI.

J is TRBJ1-1 and V is TRBV11-2, with TRBD1 matching 10 bases. Germline V gives CDR1 SGHAT, CDR2 FQNNGV. The CDR3 contains 15 residues. Losses at the gene ends were 6 bases for V and 4 bases for J; bases not matched to a gene: 8. CDR3 DNA: TGTGCCAGCAGTTCGACAGGGGGCGCATCCACTGAAGCTTTCTTT. The encoded protein is CASSSTGGASTEAFF.

The rearrangement joins TRBV5-1 to TRBJ2-7, with D perhaps matching TRBD1 (6 bases). V lost 1 base to trimming and J lost 0 bases, with 14 bases between them. The CDR3 is 16 amino acids. Germline CDR1 SGHRS, CDR2 YFSETQ. The chain's CDR3 is CASSLPIGQSSYEQYF. For the CDR3, the DNA is TGCGCCAGCAGCTTGCCGATCGGACAGTCCTCCTACGAGCAGTACTTC.

The table lists this clone with a few counts. The chain carries TRBV6-1 and TRBJ2-7; D is perhaps TRBD1 (6 bases). V was trimmed by 5 bases and J by 0 bases, leaving 17 bases between them. Per the germline V gene, CDR1 is MNHNS and CDR2 is SASEGT. This CDR3 region has 16 residues. The CDR3 region has the DNA TGTGCCAGCAGTCCCCGGACCGGGACACCCTCCTACGAGCAGTACTTC. Its translation: CASSPRTGTPSYEQYF.

The rearrangement links TRBV20-1 to TRBJ1-2, with 8 bases identical to TRBD1. From germline, CDR1 is DFQATT and CDR2 SNEGSKA (reference sequence). J was trimmed by 7 bases and V by 1 base; bases with no gene match: 11. The CDR3 consists of 15 residues. The CDR3: CSARGTQGARGGYTF. DNA of the CDR3: TGCAGTGCTAGAGGTACGCAGGGGGCGCGTGGTGGCTACACCTTC.

J is TRBJ2-7 and V is TRBV6-1; unclear D gene. V was cut by 8 bases and J by 0 bases, with 11 bases left in between. The germline V gene has CDR1 MNHNS and CDR2 SASEGT. There are 13 residues in the CDR3. The CDR3 region is CASSWSSSYEQYF. The CDR3 DNA sequence: TGTGCCAGCTCATGGTCGAGCTCCTACGAGCAGTACTTC.